Following are 15 T cell receptor beta chains from one sample sequenced in a study of CD8+ T cells in alopecia areata. The treatment denotes: oral pan-JAK inhibitor, 5-10 mg twice daily. Investigators isolated RNA and reverse transcribed it into cDNA to act as the sequencing template. Assay used: immunoSEQ multiplex PCR; TCRdb lists only in-frame clones, some missing. The sample comprises approximately 170,000 clones, 45% to 65% of which are singletons, and 0.65% to 0.7% rests with the top ten. Sample: CD4+ T cells sorted from blood, taken at week 4, from a patient treated with tofacitinib. These receptors originate from a human donor with alopecia areata.

This clone was observed a handful of times. The rearrangement joins TRBV6-5 to TRBJ2-7, with D perhaps TRBD1 (6 bases). CDR1 and CDR2 (germline): MNHEY, SVGAGI. There are 14 residues in the CDR3. V lost 4 bases and J lost 2, with 12 bases in between. The CDR3 DNA sequence: TGTGCCAGCAGTTGGCGAGGGGGTCCCTACGAGCAGTACTTC. It specifies CASSWRGGPYEQYF.

This chain links TRBV7-2 with TRBJ1-5, with D possibly TRBD1 on 6 matching bases. Germline V CDR1 and CDR2: SGHTA, FQGNSA. V gave up 5 bases and J gave up 9 bases, with 17 bases separating them. The CDR3 loop spans 14 amino acids. For the CDR3, the DNA is TGTGCCAGCAGCCCCCCAGGGGAAAGGCCGCCCCAGCATTTT. Its translation is CASSPPGERPPQHF.

The V gene is TRBV29-1, the J gene TRBJ2-1; D possibly uses TRBD1 or TRBD2 (7 bases each). The V gene's germline CDR1 is SQVTM and CDR2 ANQGSEA. The CDR3 runs 13 residues. Trimming took 6 bases from V and 7 from J, leaving 16 bases between them. DNA of the CDR3: TGCAGCGTCCTGCAGGGGGGAGGGAATGAGCAGTTCTTC. Translated: CSVLQGGGNEQFF.

This clone was seen only once. The chain couples TRBV30 to TRBJ1-2; no clear D gene. The CDR3 covers 13 residues. The V gene's germline CDR1 is GTSNPN and CDR2 SVGIG (reference sequence). Trimming pared 0 bases from V and 8 bases from J, leaving 13 bases between. The DNA of the CDR3 is TGTGCCTGGAGTGTACGGGAAGGTTGGGGCTACACCTTC. It codes for CAWSVREGWGYTF.

This clone was detected only a few times. The chain links TRBV2 to TRBJ2-1; possibly TRBD1 for D (6 bases). The germline V gene has CDR1 SNHLY and CDR2 FYNNEI. The germline V and J ends were trimmed by 4 bases and 8 bases, with 18 bases remaining between them. The CDR3 has 15 amino acids. In DNA form, the CDR3 reads TGTGCCAGCAGTGTAACAGGGCTACCTAACGATGAGCAGTTCTTC. It codes for CASSVTGLPNDEQFF.

The chain has TRBV30 and TRBJ2-6; 8 bases agree with TRBD2. After removal of 2 bases from V and 6 bases from J, the junction contained 3 bases not matched to a gene. The CDR3 sequence is 14 residues long. Per germline, CDR1 GTSNPN and CDR2 SVGIG (reference sequence). The CDR3 is CAWSRTSMANVLTF. The CDR3 DNA reads TGTGCCTGGAGTAGGACTAGCATGGCCAACGTCCTGACTTTC.

This sequence joins TRBV29-1 and TRBJ2-7; TRBD1 aligns across 9 bases. The germline CDR1 and CDR2 sequences are SQVTM and ANQGSEA. V shed 6 bases and J 2 bases; nucleotides not matched to a gene: 5. The CDR3 extends over 13 amino acids. The chain's CDR3 is CSVGTGTTYEQYF. The CDR3 coding sequence is TGCAGCGTGGGGACAGGGACTACCTACGAGCAGTACTTC.

The V gene is TRBV29-1, the J gene TRBJ2-1; D uncertain. This CDR3 region has 13 residues. CDR1 is SQVTM, CDR2 ANQGSEA, per germline. Trimming stripped 4 bases from V and 0 bases from J, with 7 bases between. CDR3 protein: CSVAESSYNEQFF. CDR3 nucleotides: TGCAGCGTTGCTGAGAGCTCCTACAATGAGCAGTTCTTC.

The rearrangement uses TRBV7-9 and TRBJ2-5, with D perhaps being TRBD1 or TRBD2 (5 bases each). Per germline, CDR1 SEHNR and CDR2 FQNEAQ (reference sequence). The CDR3 totals 15 residues. V lost 5 bases and J 5 bases, leaving 18 bases between the germline ends. This CDR3 is CASSRVLGAGETQYF. The CDR3 coding sequence is TGTGCCAGCAGCCGTGTACTGGGAGCAGGGGAGACCCAGTACTTC.

This clone was detected only a few times. The chain recombines TRBV30 with TRBJ2-7; D is possibly TRBD2 (6 bases). There are 15 residues in the CDR3. Germline V lookup: CDR1 GTSNPN, CDR2 SVGIG (reference sequence). V was shortened by 3 bases and J by 2 bases, with 17 bases between the two germline ends. The CDR3: CAWRQEGSGAYEQYF. The CDR3 DNA is TGTGCCTGGAGACAGGAGGGAAGTGGAGCCTACGAGCAGTACTTC. The full variable domain, completed using reference TRBV30 and TRBJ2-7, is SQTIHQWPATLVQPVGSPLSLECTVEGTSNPNLYWYRQAAGRGLQLLFYSVGIGQISSEVPQNLSASRPQDRQFILSSKKLLLSDSGFYLCAWRQEGSGAYEQYFGPGTRLTVT.

The rearrangement joins TRBV4-2 to TRBJ1-2; 7 positions agree with TRBD1. The CDR3 is 16 amino acids. The trim removed 0 bases at V and 3 bases at J, leaving 7 bases unmatched. CDR1 and CDR2 (germline): LGHNA, YNFKEQ. The CDR3 reads CASSQERKGTDYGYTF. The CDR3 region has the DNA TGTGCCAGCAGCCAAGAAAGAAAAGGGACAGACTATGGCTACACCTTC.

The CDR3 DNA reads as TGTGCCTGGACCTTCGGGACCCTGTACGAGCAGTACTTC. Its protein is CAWTFGTLYEQYF. The chain employs TRBV30 and TRBJ2-7; D tentatively fits TRBD1 or TRBD2 (5 bases each). CDR1 is GTSNPN, CDR2 SVGIG, per germline (reference sequence). The V end was cut by 4 bases, the J end by 4 bases, with 14 bases between. This CDR3 is built from 13 residues.

This clone has just a few counts. The rearrangement links TRBV4-2 to TRBJ1-1; TRBD1 is a possible D gene (5 bases). CDR3 length: 16 residues. CDR1 is LGHNA and CDR2 is YNFKEQ in the germline V gene. The germline V and J ends were trimmed by 0 bases and 3 bases, with 14 bases remaining between them. Written as DNA, the CDR3 is TGTGCCAGCAGCCAAGACATAGGGGCGGGGGACACTGAAGCTTTCTTT. This encodes CASSQDIGAGDTEAFF.

This chain links TRBV10-2 with TRBJ2-2; D is undetermined. Deletions cut 1 base from V and 4 bases from J, with 4 bases between. Germline V CDR1 and CDR2: WSHSY, SAAADI. The CDR3 sequence is 13 residues long. CDR3 region: CASSEWVTGELFF. The CDR3 DNA follows: TGCGCCAGCAGTGAGTGGGTCACCGGGGAGCTGTTTTTT.

The chain couples TRBV6-5 to TRBJ2-7; D perhaps matches TRBD1 (5 bases). This CDR3 has 13 amino acids. With 9 bases removed from V and 0 bases from J, the gap between germline ends came to 12 bases. CDR1 is MNHEY, CDR2 SVGAGI, per germline. CDR3 sequence: CASRRRVSYEQYF. CDR3 in DNA: TGTGCCAGTCGACGCAGGGTCTCCTACGAGCAGTACTTC.